Sequencing of this T cell receptor (beta chain) was carried out in a study of OX40 agonist ivuxolimab in advanced cancers. In the study overall: Mean age approximately 66 years, range about 23 to 85; around 80% male. Study results and caveats: More expanded clones were seen, on average, in CD8+ T cells than in CD4+. Which antigen the expanded peripheral T cells recognized is unknown. Clonal expansion from baseline to week 6 occurred in both CD4+ and CD8+ T cells.

Trimming removed 6 bases from V and 6 bases from J; junction bases left unmatched: 9. Per the germline V gene, CDR1 is LNHDA and CDR2 is SQIVND (reference sequence). The CDR3 loop spans 14 amino acids. As concerns this clone: What it binds is not known.

Only in-frame clones appear in the TCRdb table, and some are missing; sequencing was by immunoSEQ multiplex PCR. In the table there are over 55,000 clones, under 95% of which are singletons. The chain recombines TRBV19 with TRBJ2-7; 9 nucleotides agree with TRBD2. Sequencing was performed on CD4+ or CD8+ T cells sorted from blood, taken in a trial of the OX40 agonist ivuxolimab. The sequence was obtained from an adult with an advanced solid tumor such as melanoma, head and neck, liver or kidney cancer. Written as DNA, the CDR3 is TGTGCCAGTAGCACCGGGACTAGCCGTCCCGAGCAGTACTTC. As protein: CASSTGTSRPEQYF.